The sequence of this TCR beta chain was determined in a study of cytomegalovirus exposure and HLA in healthy donors. About the research overall: A later analysis reported the same platform for the 120 or so validation repertoires and the roughly 650 first-cohort repertoires. Study-level points and caveats: The study recorded around 160 TCR beta chains that were cytomegalovirus-associated.

Method: immunoSEQ multiplex PCR; TCRdb's copy keeps in-frame clones and lacks some. The table records around 200,000 clones, about four fifths of them present only once. With 3 bases removed from V and 6 bases from J, the gap between germline ends came to 14 bases. Germline V lookup: CDR1 PRHDT, CDR2 FYEKMQ (reference sequence). The length of the CDR3 is 14 residues. A note on this clone: The target antigen is unknown.

This TCR came from a woman aged 18 to 35 in good health and CMV-seropositive. Sequencing used PBMCs. The V call is TRBV13, the J call TRBJ1-1, with D possibly TRBD1 on 5 matching bases. The CDR3 reads CASSFEMGGSEAFF. The CDR3 DNA sequence: TGTGCCAGCAGCTTCGAGATGGGGGGTTCTGAAGCTTTCTTT.